This passage covers 8 T cell receptor beta chains from one sample sequenced in a study of memory CD4+ T cells and cytomegalovirus serostatus. The sort gate was single viable CD3+CD4+CD8-CD45RO+ cells for memory CD4+ T cells. The method was immunoSEQ multiplex PCR; TCRdb's version includes in-frame clones alone and lacks a portion of them. The data contain approximately 52,000 clones, under 80% of them singletons. Sequencing was performed on memory CD4+ T cells from blood. All receptors derive from an adult in good health and CMV-seronegative.

The chain joins TRBV19 to TRBJ2-3; D is possibly TRBD2 (6 bases). Germline-derived CDR1 and CDR2 are LNHDA and SQIVND (reference sequence). This CDR3 is built from 18 residues. Between the trimmed V and J ends, which lost 0 bases and 3 bases, there was a span of 19 bases. CDR3 in DNA: TGTGCCAGTAGTATAGATCTAGGGACTCCAAGGTCGACAGATACGCAGTATTTT. This sequence encodes CASSIDLGTPRSTDTQYF.

This rearrangement joins TRBV10-3 to TRBJ1-5, with D possibly TRBD1 on 6 matching bases. Trimming stripped 1 base from V and 5 bases from J, with 18 bases between. The CDR3 covers 17 residues. Germline V gene data show CDR1 as ENHRY and CDR2 as SYGVKD. CDR3 in amino acids: CAISEFKSSQGDQPQHF. The CDR3 bases are TGTGCCATCAGTGAGTTTAAAAGCTCACAGGGCGATCAGCCCCAGCATTTT.

The chain links TRBV18 to TRBJ1-1; the D gene is possibly TRBD1 (5 bases). CDR1 is KGHSH and CDR2 is LQKENI in the germline V gene. V dropped 2 bases and J dropped 1 base, with 11 bases sitting between them. The CDR3 loop spans 15 amino acids. The CDR3 sequence: CASSPMEGANTEAFF. In DNA, the CDR3 is TGTGCCAGCTCACCAATGGAAGGGGCGAACACTGAAGCTTTCTTT.

The V call is TRBV6-5, the J call TRBJ2-2, with 8 bases lining up with TRBD1. The V and J ends lost 7 bases and 7 bases, in that order; junction bases with no gene match: 8. The germline V gene has CDR1 MNHEY and CDR2 SVGAGI. The CDR3 runs to 14 residues. The CDR3 region has the DNA TGTGCCAGCACCCTCGGACAGGGCAACGGGGAGCTGTTTTTT. Translated: CASTLGQGNGELFF.

J is TRBJ1-2 and V is TRBV27; perhaps TRBD1 as D (6 bases). Trimming took off 6 bases at V and 5 bases at J, with 13 bases between the two ends. From germline, CDR1 is MNHEY and CDR2 SMNVEV (reference sequence). The CDR3 sequence is 13 residues long. The CDR3 spells CASRDRRGYGYTF. For the CDR3, the DNA is TGTGCCAGCAGGGACAGACGCGGGTATGGCTACACCTTC.

The DNA of the CDR3 is TGTGCCAGTAGCTCCACAGGGGGCTATGGCTACACCTTC. Protein: CASSSTGGYGYTF. The gene calls are TRBV19 and TRBJ1-2, with 8 bases identical to TRBD1. V gave up 6 bases and J gave up 4 bases; unmatched junction bases: 4. Germline-derived CDR1 and CDR2 are LNHDA and SQIVND (reference sequence). CDR3 length: 13 residues.

This clone has just a few counts. The chain employs TRBV18 and TRBJ1-1; 8 bases are shared with TRBD1. CDR3 length equals 14 residues. Germline CDR1 KGHSH, CDR2 LQKENI. V lost 3 bases to trimming and J lost 6 bases; unmatched junction nucleotides: 6. DNA for the CDR3: TGTGCCAGCTCACCCATATCAGGGGGCTCTGAAGCTTTCTTT. Its protein product is CASSPISGGSEAFF.

This clone was observed a single time. V is TRBV28 and J is TRBJ1-2; tentatively, D is TRBD1 (5 bases). CDR1 and CDR2 (germline): MDHEN, SYDVKM. The ends were cut back, 8 bases at V and 7 bases at J, with 8 bases in the middle. The CDR3 has 10 residues. CDR3: CASGGFGYTF. Here the CDR3 DNA reads TGTGCCAGCGGGGGGTTTGGCTACACCTTC.